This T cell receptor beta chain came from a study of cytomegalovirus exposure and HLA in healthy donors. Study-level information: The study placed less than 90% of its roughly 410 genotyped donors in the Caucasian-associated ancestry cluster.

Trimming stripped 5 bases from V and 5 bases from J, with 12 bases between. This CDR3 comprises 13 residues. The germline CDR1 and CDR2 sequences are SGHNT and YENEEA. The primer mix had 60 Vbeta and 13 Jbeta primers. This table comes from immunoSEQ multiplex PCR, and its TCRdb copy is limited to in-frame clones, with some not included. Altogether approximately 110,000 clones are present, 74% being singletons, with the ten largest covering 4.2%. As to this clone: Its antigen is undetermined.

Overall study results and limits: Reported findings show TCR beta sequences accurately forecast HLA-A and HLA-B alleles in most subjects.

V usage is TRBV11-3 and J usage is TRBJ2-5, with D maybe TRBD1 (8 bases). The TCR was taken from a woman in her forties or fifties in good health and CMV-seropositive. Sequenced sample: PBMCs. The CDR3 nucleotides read TGTGCCAGCAGCCACAGGGGGGGGGAGACCCAGTACTTC. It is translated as CASSHRGGETQYF.